A selection of T cell receptor beta chains follows, all from one sample in a study of blood T cell repertoires in COVID-19. Data came from immunoSEQ multiplex PCR; TCRdb stores just in-frame clones and leaves some out. Of a few hundred thousand clones in the sample, about nine tenths are singletons; the top ten hold about 4.1%. Sample: peripheral blood. The receptors originated from a man aged 55 to 69 who had recovered from COVID-19. Each CDR3 is given with its conserved first and last residue. A D gene is named only where the DNA matches it firmly. Size is omitted from some rows. Given values are once, few, many or a class for expanded clones.

J	V	size	D	DNA	CDR3
TRBJ2-3	TRBV12-2	once	.	TGTGCAAGTCGTCCGGACGAGAGGGGCACAGATACGCAGTATTTT	CASRPDERGTDTQYF
TRBJ1-2	TRBV9	.	.	TGTGCCAGCAGCGTAGTACAGGGCTTTGGCTACACCTTC	CASSVVQGFGYTF
TRBJ2-7	TRBV7-6	once	TRBD2	TGTGCCAGCAGCTTAGCACTAGCGGGAGCCTACGAGCAGTACTTC	CASSLALAGAYEQYF
TRBJ2-2	TRBV7-2	.	TRBD2	TGTGCCAGCAGCTTAGGGGTAGCGGGGGCCGGGGAGCTGTTTTTT	CASSLGVAGAGELFF
TRBJ1-2	TRBV27	.	.	TGTGCCAGCAGTTACTTGGGGCCGATCGTGCGAGATCTTAACTATGGCTACACCTTC	CASSYLGPIVRDLNYGYTF
TRBJ1-6	TRBV19	.	.	TGTGCCAGTAGTATTGTTGCGAACTCCTATAATTCACCCCTCCACTTT	CASSIVANSYNSPLHF
TRBJ1-1	TRBV7-9	once	TRBD1	TGTGCCAGCAGCGTTAGGACAGGGGGAGGGACTGAAGCTTTCTTT	CASSVRTGGGTEAFF
TRBJ2-6	TRBV3-1/TRBV3-2	.	TRBD1	TGTGCCAGCAGCCACCCGGGACAGGGTAGCTCTGGGGCCAACGTCCTGACTTTC	CASSHPGQGSSGANVLTF
TRBJ1-1	TRBV23-1	.	TRBD1	TGCGCCAGCGTACCCCCCCACCAGGACAGGGCTACTGAAGCTTTCTTT	CASVPPHQDRATEAFF
TRBJ2-3	TRBV27	.	TRBD2	TGTGCCAGCAGTTTAGGGGTAGCGGGGACAGATACGCAGTATTTT	CASSLGVAGTDTQYF
TRBJ2-3	TRBV12-2	once	.	TGTGCAAGTCGCTTAGCGTGGGGACTAGCGGGGAACCCGAGCACAGATACGCAGTATTTT	CASRLAWGLAGNPSTDTQYF
TRBJ1-3	TRBV4-2	.	TRBD1	TGTGCCAGCTCGGAACAGGGGACGTCTGGAAACACCATATATTTT	CASSEQGTSGNTIYF
TRBJ1-1	TRBV7-2	.	.	TGTGCCAGCAGCTTGTCGGGGGGGAGTGAAGCTTTCTTT	CASSLSGGSEAFF
TRBJ2-5	TRBV11-3	.	TRBD2	TGTGCCAGCAGCAGAACCTCGGGACTAGCGGGTCAAGAGACCCAGTACTTC	CASSRTSGLAGQETQYF
TRBJ2-1	TRBV14	.	.	TGTGCCAGCAGCCACGGGGGAGACGAGCAGTTCTTC	CASSHGGDEQFF
TRBJ2-1	TRBV27	.	TRBD1	TGTGCCAGCAGCAGATCTGTCGGGACAGGGCCCAATGAGCAGTTCTTC	CASSRSVGTGPNEQFF
TRBJ1-6	TRBV6-6	once	.	TGTGCCAGCAGCCCTGGGAGAGGGAATTCACCCCTCCACTTT	CASSPGRGNSPLHF
TRBJ1-5	TRBV7-8	once	.	TGTGCCAGCAGCCCAACAGGGATGGGCAATCAGCCCCAGCATTTT	CASSPTGMGNQPQHF
TRBJ2-5	TRBV27	.	.	TGTGCCAGCAGTTTATTTGCGGAGGGGACCCAGTACTTC	CASSLFAEGTQYF
TRBJ2-7	TRBV21-1	.	.	TGTGCCAGCAGTTTGACAGGGAGTTACGAGCAGTACTTC	CASSLTGSYEQYF
TRBJ1-4	TRBV6-5	.	TRBD1	TGTGCCAGCAGGCCAACAGGGGTGGGTGAAAAACTGTTTTTT	CASRPTGVGEKLFF
TRBJ1-1	TRBV5-5	few	.	TGTGCCAGCAGCGTCCAGGGGAGACGGTCCACTGAAGCTTTCTTT	CASSVQGRRSTEAFF
TRBJ2-5	TRBV5-1	.	TRBD1	TGCGCCAGCAGCTTGGGGACAGGCCACCAAGAGACCCAGTACTTC	CASSLGTGHQETQYF
TRBJ1-2	TRBV5-1	.	TRBD1	TGCGCCAGCAGCTACGGACAGGGGGACTATGGCTACACCTTC	CASSYGQGDYGYTF
TRBJ2-3	TRBV11-2	.	TRBD2	TGTGCCAGCAGAACTATAGCGGGGGGTTCCCCAGATACGCAGTATTTT	CASRTIAGGSPDTQYF
TRBJ1-4	TRBV21-1	once	.	TGTGCCAGCAGCGAGCACCGGGACAGCGGTTACCTGGGGGAAAAACTGTTTTTT	CASSEHRDSGYLGEKLFF
TRBJ2-7	TRBV6-2/TRBV6-3	once	.	TGTGCCAGCAGTTACTCGGGGCAGGGTCCAAACTACGAGCAGTACTTC	CASSYSGQGPNYEQYF
TRBJ1-5	TRBV14	.	.	TGTGCCAGCAGCCACCGCCCAGGGACTTCCTTCAATCAGCCCCAGCATTTT	CASSHRPGTSFNQPQHF